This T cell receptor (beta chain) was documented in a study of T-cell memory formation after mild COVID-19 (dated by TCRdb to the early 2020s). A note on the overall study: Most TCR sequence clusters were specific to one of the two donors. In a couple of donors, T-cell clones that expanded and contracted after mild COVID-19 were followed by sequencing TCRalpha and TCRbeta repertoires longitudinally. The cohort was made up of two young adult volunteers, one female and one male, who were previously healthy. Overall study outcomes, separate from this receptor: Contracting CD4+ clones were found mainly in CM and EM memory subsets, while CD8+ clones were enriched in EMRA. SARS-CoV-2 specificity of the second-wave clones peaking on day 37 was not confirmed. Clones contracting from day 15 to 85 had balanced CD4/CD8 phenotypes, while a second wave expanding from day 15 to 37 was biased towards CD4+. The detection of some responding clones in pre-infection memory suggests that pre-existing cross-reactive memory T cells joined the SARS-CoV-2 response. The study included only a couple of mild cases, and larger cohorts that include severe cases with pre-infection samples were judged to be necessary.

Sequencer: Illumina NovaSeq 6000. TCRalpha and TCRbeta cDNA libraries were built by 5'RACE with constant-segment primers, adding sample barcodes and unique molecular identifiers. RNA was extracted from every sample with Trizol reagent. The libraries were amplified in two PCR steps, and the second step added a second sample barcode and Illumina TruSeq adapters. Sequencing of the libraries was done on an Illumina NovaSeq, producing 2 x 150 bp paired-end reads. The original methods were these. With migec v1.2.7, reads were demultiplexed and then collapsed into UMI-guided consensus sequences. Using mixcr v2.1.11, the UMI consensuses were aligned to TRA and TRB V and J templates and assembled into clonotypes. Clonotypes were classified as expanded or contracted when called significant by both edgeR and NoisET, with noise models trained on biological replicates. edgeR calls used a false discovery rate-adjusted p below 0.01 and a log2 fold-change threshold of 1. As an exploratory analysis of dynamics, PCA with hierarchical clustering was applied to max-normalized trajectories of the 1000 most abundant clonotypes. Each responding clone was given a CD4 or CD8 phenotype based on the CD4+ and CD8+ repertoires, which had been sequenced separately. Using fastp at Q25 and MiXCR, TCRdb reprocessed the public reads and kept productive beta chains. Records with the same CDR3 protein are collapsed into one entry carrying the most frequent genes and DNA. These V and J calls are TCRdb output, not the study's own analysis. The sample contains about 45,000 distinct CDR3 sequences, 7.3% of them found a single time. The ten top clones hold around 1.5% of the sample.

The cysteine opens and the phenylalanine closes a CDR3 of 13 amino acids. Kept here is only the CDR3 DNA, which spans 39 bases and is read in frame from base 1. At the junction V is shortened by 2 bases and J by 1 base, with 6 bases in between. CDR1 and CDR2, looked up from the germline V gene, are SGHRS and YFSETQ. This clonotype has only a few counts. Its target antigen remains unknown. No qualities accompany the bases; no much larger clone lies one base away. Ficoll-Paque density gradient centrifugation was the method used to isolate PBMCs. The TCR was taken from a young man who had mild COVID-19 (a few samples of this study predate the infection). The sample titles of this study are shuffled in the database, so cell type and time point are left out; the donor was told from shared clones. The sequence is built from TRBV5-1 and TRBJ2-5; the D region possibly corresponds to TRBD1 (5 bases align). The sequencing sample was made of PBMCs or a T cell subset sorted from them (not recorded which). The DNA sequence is TGCGCCAGCAGCTTACAGGTCCAAGAGACCCAGTACTTC. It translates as CASSLQVQETQYF. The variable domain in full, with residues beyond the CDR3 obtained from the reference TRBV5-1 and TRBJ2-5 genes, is KAGVTQTPRYLIKTRGQQVTLSCSPISGHRSVSWYQQTPGQGLQFLFEYFSETQRNKGNFPGRFSGRQFSNSRSEMNVSTLELGDSALYLCASSLQVQETQYFGPGTRLLVL.